Reported below is one T cell receptor beta chain. The germline gives CDR1 KGHSH, CDR2 LQKENI. The CDR3 runs 15 residues. Germline trimming cut 5 bases from V and 0 bases from J; bases unmatched to any gene: 5. This entry belongs to a study of shared T cell receptors in the human thymus. Profiling relied on immunoSEQ multiplex PCR, and the TCRdb table lists in-frame clones only, not all of them. Seen here are about 540,000 clones, around 78% observed once, and the top ten hold about 0.013%. The sample also formed part of further work on human thymus T cells.

The chain has TRBV18 and TRBJ2-7; 9 nucleotides match TRBD2. This sequence was found in a boy in the first two years of life with a congenital heart defect. Sequenced: thymocytes. In nucleotides, the CDR3 is TGTGCCAGCTCATTTAAGCGGGAGGTCTCCTACGAGCAGTACTTC. This sequence encodes CASSFKREVSYEQYF.